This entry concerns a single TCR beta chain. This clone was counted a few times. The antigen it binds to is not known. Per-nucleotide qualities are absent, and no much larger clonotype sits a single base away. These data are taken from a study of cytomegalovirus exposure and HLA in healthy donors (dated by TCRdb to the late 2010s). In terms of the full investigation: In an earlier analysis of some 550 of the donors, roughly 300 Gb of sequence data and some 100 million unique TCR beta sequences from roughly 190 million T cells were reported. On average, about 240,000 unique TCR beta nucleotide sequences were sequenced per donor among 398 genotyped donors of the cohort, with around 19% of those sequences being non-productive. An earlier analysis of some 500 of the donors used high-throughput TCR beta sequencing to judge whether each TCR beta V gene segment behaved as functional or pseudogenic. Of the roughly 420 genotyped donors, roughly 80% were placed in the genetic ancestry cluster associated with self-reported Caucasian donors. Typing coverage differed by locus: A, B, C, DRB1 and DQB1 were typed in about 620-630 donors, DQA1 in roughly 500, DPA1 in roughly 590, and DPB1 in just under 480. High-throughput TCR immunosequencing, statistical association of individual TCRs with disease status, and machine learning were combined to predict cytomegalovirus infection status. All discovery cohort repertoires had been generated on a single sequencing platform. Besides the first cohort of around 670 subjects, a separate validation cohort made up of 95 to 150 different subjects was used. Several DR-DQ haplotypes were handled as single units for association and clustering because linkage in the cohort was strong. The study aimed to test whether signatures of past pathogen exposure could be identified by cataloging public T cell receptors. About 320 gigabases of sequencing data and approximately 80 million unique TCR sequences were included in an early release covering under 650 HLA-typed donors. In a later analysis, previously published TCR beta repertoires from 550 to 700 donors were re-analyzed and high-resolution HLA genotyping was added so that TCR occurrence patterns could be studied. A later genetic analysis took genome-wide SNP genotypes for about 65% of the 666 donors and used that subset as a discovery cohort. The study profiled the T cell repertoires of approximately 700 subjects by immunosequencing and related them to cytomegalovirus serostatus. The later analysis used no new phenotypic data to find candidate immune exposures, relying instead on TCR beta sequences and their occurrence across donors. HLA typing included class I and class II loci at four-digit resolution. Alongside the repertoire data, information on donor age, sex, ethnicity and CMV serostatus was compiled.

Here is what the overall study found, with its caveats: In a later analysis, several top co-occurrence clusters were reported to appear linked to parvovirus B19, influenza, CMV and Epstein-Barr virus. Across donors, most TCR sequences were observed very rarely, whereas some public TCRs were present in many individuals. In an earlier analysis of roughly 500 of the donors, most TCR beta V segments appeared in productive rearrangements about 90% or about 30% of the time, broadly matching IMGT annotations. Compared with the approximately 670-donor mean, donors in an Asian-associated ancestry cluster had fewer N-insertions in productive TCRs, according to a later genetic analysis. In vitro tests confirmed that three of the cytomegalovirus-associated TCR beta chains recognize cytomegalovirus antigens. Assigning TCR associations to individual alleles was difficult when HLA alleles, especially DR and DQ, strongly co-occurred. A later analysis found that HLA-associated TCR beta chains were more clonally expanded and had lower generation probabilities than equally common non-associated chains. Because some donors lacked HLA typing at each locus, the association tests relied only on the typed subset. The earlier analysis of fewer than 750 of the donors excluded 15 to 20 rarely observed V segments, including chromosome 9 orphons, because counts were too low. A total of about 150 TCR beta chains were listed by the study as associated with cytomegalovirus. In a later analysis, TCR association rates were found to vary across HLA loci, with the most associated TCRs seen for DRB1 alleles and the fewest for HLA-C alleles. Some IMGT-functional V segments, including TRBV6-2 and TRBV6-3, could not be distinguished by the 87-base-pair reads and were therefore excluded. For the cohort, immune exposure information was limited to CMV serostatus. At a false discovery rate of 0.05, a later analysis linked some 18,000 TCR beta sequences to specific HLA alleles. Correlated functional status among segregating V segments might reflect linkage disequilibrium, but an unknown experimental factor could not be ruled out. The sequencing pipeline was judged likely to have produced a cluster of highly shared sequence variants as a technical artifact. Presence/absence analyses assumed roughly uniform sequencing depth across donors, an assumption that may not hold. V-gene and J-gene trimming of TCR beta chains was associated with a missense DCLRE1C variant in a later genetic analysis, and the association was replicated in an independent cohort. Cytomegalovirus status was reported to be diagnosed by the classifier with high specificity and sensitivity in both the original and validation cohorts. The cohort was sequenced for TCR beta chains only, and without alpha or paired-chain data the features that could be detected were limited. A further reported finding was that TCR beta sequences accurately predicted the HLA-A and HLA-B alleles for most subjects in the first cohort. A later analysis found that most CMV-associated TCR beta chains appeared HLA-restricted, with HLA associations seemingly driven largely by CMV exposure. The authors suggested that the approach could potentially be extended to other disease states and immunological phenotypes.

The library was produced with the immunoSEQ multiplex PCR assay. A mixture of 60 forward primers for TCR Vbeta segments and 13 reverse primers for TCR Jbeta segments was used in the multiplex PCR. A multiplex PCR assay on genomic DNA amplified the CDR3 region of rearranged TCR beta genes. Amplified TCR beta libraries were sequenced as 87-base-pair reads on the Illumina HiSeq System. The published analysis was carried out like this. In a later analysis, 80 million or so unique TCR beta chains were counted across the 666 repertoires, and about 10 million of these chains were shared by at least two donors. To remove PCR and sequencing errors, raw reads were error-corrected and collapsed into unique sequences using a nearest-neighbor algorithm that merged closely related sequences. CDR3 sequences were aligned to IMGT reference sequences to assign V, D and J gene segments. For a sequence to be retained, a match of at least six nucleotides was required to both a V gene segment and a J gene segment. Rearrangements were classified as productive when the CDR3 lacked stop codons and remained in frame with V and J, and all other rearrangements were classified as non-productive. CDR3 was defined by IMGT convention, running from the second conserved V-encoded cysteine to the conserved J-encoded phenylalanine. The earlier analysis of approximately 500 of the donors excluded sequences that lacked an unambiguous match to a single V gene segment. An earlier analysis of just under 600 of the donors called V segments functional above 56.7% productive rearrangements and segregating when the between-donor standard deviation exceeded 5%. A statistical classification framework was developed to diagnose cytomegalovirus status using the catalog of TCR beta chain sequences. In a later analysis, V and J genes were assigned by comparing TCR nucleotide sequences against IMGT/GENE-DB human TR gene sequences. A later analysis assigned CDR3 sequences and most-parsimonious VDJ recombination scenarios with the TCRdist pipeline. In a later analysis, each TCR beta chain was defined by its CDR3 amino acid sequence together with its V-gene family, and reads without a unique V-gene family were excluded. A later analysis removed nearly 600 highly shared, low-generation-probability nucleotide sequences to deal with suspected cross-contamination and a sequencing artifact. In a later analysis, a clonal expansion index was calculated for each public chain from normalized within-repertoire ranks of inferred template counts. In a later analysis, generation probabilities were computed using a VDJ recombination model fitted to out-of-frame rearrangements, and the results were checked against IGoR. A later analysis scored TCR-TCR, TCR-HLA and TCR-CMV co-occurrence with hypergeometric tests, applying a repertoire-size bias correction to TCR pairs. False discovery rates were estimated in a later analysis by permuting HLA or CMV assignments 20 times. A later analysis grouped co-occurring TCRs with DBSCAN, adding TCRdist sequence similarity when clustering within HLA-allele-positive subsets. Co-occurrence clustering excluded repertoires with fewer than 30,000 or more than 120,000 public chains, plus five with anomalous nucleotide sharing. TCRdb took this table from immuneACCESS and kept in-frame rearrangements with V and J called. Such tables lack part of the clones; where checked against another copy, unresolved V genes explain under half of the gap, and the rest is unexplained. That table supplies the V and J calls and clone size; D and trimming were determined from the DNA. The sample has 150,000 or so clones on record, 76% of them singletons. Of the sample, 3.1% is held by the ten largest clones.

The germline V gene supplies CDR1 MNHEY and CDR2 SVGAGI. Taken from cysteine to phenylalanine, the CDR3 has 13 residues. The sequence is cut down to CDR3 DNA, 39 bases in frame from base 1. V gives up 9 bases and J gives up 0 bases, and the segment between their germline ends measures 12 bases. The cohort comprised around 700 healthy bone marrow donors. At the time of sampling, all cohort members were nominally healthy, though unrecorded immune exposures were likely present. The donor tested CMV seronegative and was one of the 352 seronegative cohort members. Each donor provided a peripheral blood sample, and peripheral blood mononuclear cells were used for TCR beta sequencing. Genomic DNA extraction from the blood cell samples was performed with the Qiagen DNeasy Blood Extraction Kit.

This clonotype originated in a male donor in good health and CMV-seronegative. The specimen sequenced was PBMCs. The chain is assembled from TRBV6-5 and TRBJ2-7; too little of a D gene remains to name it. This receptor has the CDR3 CASAPGLSYEQYF. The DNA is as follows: TGTGCCAGTGCGCCGGGTCTCTCCTACGAGCAGTACTTC.